The next 18 T cell receptor beta chains were all read from a single sample in a study of blood T cells in healthy people across ages. It was with a sample-barcoded 5' primer and a J-beta primer mix that a second PCR of about 7 to 12 cycles was run. TCRdb independently ran MiXCR on the 5' RACE reads; one entry per CDR3 protein. Altogether about 1.4 million distinct CDR3 sequences are present, around 59% being singletons, with the ten largest covering under 8.5%. The specimen sequenced was blood. These receptors were taken from a man aged 18 to 29 in good health.

A few counts support this clonotype. The V call is TRBV4-1, the J call TRBJ2-7; D not resolved. Germline CDR1 and CDR2: MGHRA and YSYEKL. The CDR3 is 13 residues long. V was clipped by 3 bases and J by 2 bases, with 8 bases between them. The CDR3 loop reads CASSHSGAYEQYF. The CDR3 DNA is TGCGCCAGCAGCCACTCCGGAGCCTACGAGCAGTACTTC.

CDR3 bases: TGTGCCAGCAGCCCAGGACAGGGTCCTAATTCACCCCTCCACTTT. Protein product: CASSPGQGPNSPLHF. The J gene is TRBJ1-6, the V gene TRBV13; 8 bases map to TRBD1. The CDR3 totals 15 residues. Trimming at V came to 5 bases and at J to 6 bases, leaving 6 bases not matched to a gene. Germline values: CDR1 PRHDT, CDR2 FYEKMQ (reference sequence).

The chain links TRBV6-6 to TRBJ2-1; 8 positions agree with TRBD1. Germline V lookup: CDR1 MNHNY, CDR2 SVGAGI (reference sequence). Trimming took 2 bases from V and 3 from J; bases not matched to a gene: 6. This CDR3 region has 16 residues. CDR3 in amino acids: CASSYGGGQGYNEQFF. CDR3 coding DNA: TGTGCCAGCAGTTACGGGGGTGGACAGGGCTACAATGAGCAGTTCTTC.

CDR3 region: CASSTPRGNTEAFF. DNA of the CDR3: TGTGCCAGCAGCACCCCCAGGGGGAACACTGAAGCTTTCTTT. The genes are TRBV5-4 and TRBJ1-1; perhaps TRBD1 as D (6 bases). V lost 4 bases and J 1 base, leaving 11 bases between the germline ends. The CDR3 has 14 amino acids. Germline V gives CDR1 SGHNT, CDR2 YYREEE (reference sequence).

The chain uses TRBV4-1 and TRBJ1-2; a possible D gene is TRBD1 (6 bases). Deletions cut 2 bases from V and 2 bases from J, with 15 bases between. In germline, CDR1 is MGHRA, CDR2 YSYEKL. The CDR3 spans 16 residues. The CDR3 protein is CASSQPGTLSNYGYTF. The CDR3 nucleotides are TGCGCCAGCAGCCAACCTGGGACACTCTCCAACTATGGCTACACCTTC.

The gene calls are TRBV2 and TRBJ2-4; 7 bases are a match to TRBD1. Germline V gene lookup returns CDR1 SNHLY and CDR2 FYNNEI. CDR3 length: 13 residues. V shed 8 bases, J shed 4 bases, and the junction held 5 bases outside the gene matches. Here the CDR3 reads CASGGQPKNIQYF. The CDR3 DNA reads as TGTGCCAGCGGGGGACAGCCTAAAAACATTCAGTACTTC.

The chain employs TRBV7-9 and TRBJ1-4; 12 nucleotides align to TRBD1. The length of the CDR3 is 19 residues. The junction had 10 bases not matched to a gene; V was cut back by 5 bases and J by 0 bases. Germline V CDR1 and CDR2: SEHNR, FQNEAQ (reference sequence). CDR3 in amino acids: CASSQRPGQGASTNEKLFF. The CDR3 bases are TGTGCCAGCAGCCAAAGACCGGGACAGGGGGCGTCAACTAATGAAAAACTGTTTTTT. Filled out from reference TRBV7-9 and TRBJ1-4, the complete variable domain reads DTGVSQNPRHKITKRGQNVTFRCDPISEHNRLYWYRQTLGQGPEFLTYFQNEAQLEKSRLLSDRFSAERPKGSFSTLEIQRTEQGDSAMYLCASSQRPGQGASTNEKLFFGSGTQLSVL.

The chain recombines TRBV27 with TRBJ2-4; D is unclear. The J call may be wrong; the DNA end is better matched by TRBJ2-7. The CDR3 is 15 amino acids. Germline assignment: CDR1 MNHEY and CDR2 SMNVEV (reference sequence). CDR3 protein: CASSSPLTANYEQYF. CDR3 DNA sequence: TGTGCCAGCAGTTCCCCACTAACAGCGAACTACGAGCAGTACTTC.

The chain links TRBV11-2 to TRBJ2-2, with 9 bases fitting TRBD1. The CDR3 length is 17 residues. Losses at the gene ends were 7 bases for V and 7 bases for J; bases not matched to a gene: 16. Germline assignment: CDR1 SGHAT and CDR2 FQNNGV. The CDR3 loop is CASNTRTGGVRNGELFF. The CDR3 coding sequence is TGTGCCAGCAACACACGCACAGGGGGCGTTCGGAACGGGGAGCTGTTTTTT.

Details on this clonotype: Compared with germline, one end of the junction differs, possibly owing to a read error. The chain recombines TRBV20-1 with TRBJ2-3, with D maybe TRBD2 (6 bases). This CDR3 comprises 14 residues. Looked up from germline, CDR1 is DFQATT and CDR2 is SNEGSKA (reference sequence). CDR3 in DNA: TGCGGTGCTTTCCCCGGGACTGGAACAGATACGCAGTATTTT. Translation gives CGAFPGTGTDTQYF.

J is TRBJ2-3 and V is TRBV6-1, with D uncertain. The germline V gene encodes CDR1 MNHNS and CDR2 SASEGT. The CDR3 length is 12 residues. V lost 4 bases and J lost 7, with 9 bases in between. The CDR3 sequence: CASSAAGNTQYF. Here the CDR3 DNA reads TGTGCCAGCAGTGCGGCCGGTAATACGCAGTATTTT.

The chain is built from TRBV20-1 and TRBJ2-4, with D perhaps matching TRBD2 (5 bases). Gene TRBJ2-7 matches the end of the DNA better, so the J call may be wrong. Germline V CDR1 and CDR2: DFQATT, SNEGSKA (reference sequence). The CDR3 sequence is 11 residues long. CDR3 amino acids: CSAIEGAEQYF. The CDR3 coding sequence is TGCAGTGCAATCGAGGGAGCCGAGCAGTACTTC.

For this clonotype: At one boundary the junction diverges from the germline segment, which might be a read error. This rearrangement joins TRBV7-2 to TRBJ2-1, with 8 bases matching TRBD2. The CDR3 loop spans 18 amino acids. Germline values: CDR1 SGHTA, CDR2 FQGNSA. In DNA form, the CDR3 reads TGCGCCAGCAGCTTGGCCGGGGGGCTAGCGGGCTCCTACAATGAGCAGTTCTTC. This encodes CASSLAGGLAGSYNEQFF.

This clonotype was seen only a few times. The V gene is TRBV5-1, the J gene TRBJ2-1, with D tentatively TRBD2 (5 bases). The germline V and J ends were trimmed by 7 bases and 8 bases, with 13 bases remaining between them. CDR1 is SGHRS and CDR2 is YFSETQ in the germline V gene. CDR3 length: 12 residues. The CDR3 region is CASGLASHEQFF. Written as DNA, the CDR3 is TGCGCCAGCGGGCTAGCTAGTCATGAGCAGTTCTTC. Full variable domain (remainder filled in from reference TRBV5-1 and TRBJ2-1): KAGVTQTPRYLIKTRGQQVTLSCSPISGHRSVSWYQQTPGQGLQFLFEYFSETQRNKGNFPGRFSGRQFSNSRSEMNVSTLELGDSALYLCASGLASHEQFFGPGTRLTVL.

The chain has TRBV7-9 and TRBJ2-1; the D gene could be TRBD1 or TRBD2 (5 bases each). Trimming took off 4 bases at V and 5 bases at J, with 15 bases between the two ends. The CDR3 totals 15 residues. Germline CDR1 reads SEHNR; CDR2 reads FQNEAQ (reference sequence). CDR3 residues: CASSWNRDPNNEQFF. As DNA, the CDR3 is TGTGCCAGCAGCTGGAACCGGGACCCCAACAATGAGCAGTTCTTC.

This chain connects TRBV10-3 to TRBJ1-1; D uncertain. V was cut by 4 bases and J by 8 bases, with 14 bases left in between. The CDR3 runs 13 residues. Germline CDR1 and CDR2: ENHRY and SYGVKD. CDR3 sequence reads: CAISGNRIGEAFF. The DNA for the CDR3 is TGTGCCATCAGTGGTAACAGAATAGGGGAAGCTTTCTTT.

The chain is built from TRBV4-1 and TRBJ2-4; tentative D call: TRBD1 (5 bases). The J call may not be correct, given that the DNA end is closer to TRBJ2-7. CDR1 is MGHRA, CDR2 YSYEKL, per germline. There are 16 residues in the CDR3. The CDR3 here is CASSQGVGLGSGEQYF. Here the CDR3 DNA reads TGCGCCAGCAGCCAAGGAGTGGGGCTAGGGTCTGGCGAGCAGTACTTC.

This chain connects TRBV29-1 to TRBJ2-2; the D is unclear. The V gene lost 3 bases and the J gene lost 0 bases, with 5 bases spanning the gap. The CDR3 spans 13 residues. The germline V gene encodes CDR1 SQVTM and CDR2 ANQGSEA. The CDR3: CSVDPANTGELFF. CDR3 nucleotides: TGCAGCGTTGACCCTGCGAACACCGGGGAGCTGTTTTTT.